Detailed here is one T cell receptor (beta chain). The antigen this receptor binds is unknown. No qualities accompany the bases; no much larger clone lies one base away. The V and J ends are trimmed by 0 bases and 6 bases, leaving 10 bases between them. CDR1 SGHRS and CDR2 YFSETQ are derived from the germline V gene. Counted from cysteine to phenylalanine, this CDR3 has 14 amino acids. Only CDR3 DNA remains: 42 bases, in frame from the first base. The data are from a study of OX40 agonist ivuxolimab in advanced cancers. Background for the entire study: Ivuxolimab, which targeted the costimulatory receptor OX40 (CD134), was an agonistic, fully human IgG2 monoclonal antibody. Of the roughly 51 patients in dose escalation, about 20 had hepatocellular carcinoma, some 15 had melanoma, 9 had renal cell carcinoma and 9 had head and neck cancer. Three dose-escalation patients achieved partial responses, one with hepatocellular carcinoma and two with cutaneous melanoma. Peripheral TCRbeta sequencing aimed to test whether ivuxolimab altered TCR sequence diversity and caused clonal T-cell expansion. Intravenous ivuxolimab was administered to patients every 2 weeks at six dose levels: 0.01, 0.1, 0.3, 1.5, 3 and 10 mg/kg. The paper covers the monotherapy dose-escalation part of the phase I ivuxolimab trial, which included N of about 56 patients. In the dose-escalation cohort, approximately 82% of patients were male, and the mean age was about 55 years, with a range of roughly 20 to 79. Patients were allowed to have had prior anti-PD-1, anti-PD-L1 or anti-CTLA-4 therapy, and around two fifths of the dose-escalation patients had been treated with checkpoint inhibitors.

The trial excluded patients who had a history of autoimmune disease or were on systemic immunosuppression. Peripheral blood for TCR sequencing was drawn from every dose cohort at baseline, at cycle 4 day 1 and at cycle 7 day 1. Samples were obtained from an open-label, multicenter, first-in-human phase I dose-escalation trial of ivuxolimab. Adults with locally advanced or metastatic melanoma, renal cell, hepatocellular, or head and neck squamous cell carcinoma were enrolled in the trial. Before TCR sequencing, CD4+ and CD8+ T cells were separately sorted from peripheral blood. To sequence the TCRbeta CDR3 region, genomic DNA was isolated from the sorted cells. The immunoSEQ Assay was used for sequencing of TCRbeta CDR3 regions. What TCRdb holds here is the immuneACCESS table cut down to in-frame rearrangements. Part of the clones is not present; checked against another copy, under half of the missing clones reflect an unresolved V gene, and the others are unexplained. The sample records tens of thousands of clones, roughly 80% of which are singletons. Around 26% of the sample is taken by the ten largest.

What the study reported, not specific to this receptor: In the 0.1-3.0 mg/kg groups, partial responders had among the lowest normalized peripheral clonal expansion, particularly in CD8+ T cells. Low levels of normalized T-cell clonal expansion were also shown by some nonresponding patients. The antigen specificity of the peripheral T cells that underwent clonal expansion was not determined. Clonal expansion of both CD4+ and CD8+ blood T cells was observed from baseline to week 6 at doses 0.1 to 3.0 mg/kg. On average, CD8+ T cells showed more expanded clones than CD4+ T cells after ivuxolimab.

The receptor was isolated from an adult with an advanced solid tumor such as melanoma, head and neck, liver or kidney cancer. The sample consisted of CD4+ or CD8+ T cells sorted from blood, taken in a trial of the OX40 agonist ivuxolimab. The rearranged segments are TRBV5-1 and TRBJ2-1; D gene: possibly TRBD2, on 5 matching bases. The encoded CDR3 is CASSLVGLPNEQFF. The DNA is as follows: TGCGCCAGCAGCTTGGTTGGACTCCCCAATGAGCAGTTCTTC.